The rows below give T cell receptor beta chains drawn from one sample of a study of human T cells and chemical hapten exposure. TCRdb redid the calling of the RACE reads with MiXCR, one entry per CDR3 protein. The repertoire consists of 300,000 to 450,000 distinct CDR3 sequences, with 5.5% occurring once and the leading ten covering roughly 8.2%. The specimen was whole blood, collected in connection with sensitization to the hapten diphenylcyclopropenone (DPC). All receptors come from a young woman with alopecia areata. Some clones in this sample may be carry-over from other donors' samples. The CDR3 runs from the conserved cysteine through the conserved F or W. Fields, in order: CDR3 protein, CDR3 DNA, V gene, D gene, clone size, J gene. D genes are given only for firm matches. Clone size appears in some rows only: once, few, many, or a class for an expanded clone.

cdr3_aa: CASSHREDSNQPQHF
cdr3_nt: TGTGCCAGCAGTCACAGGGAGGATAGCAATCAGCCCCAGCATTTT
v_call: TRBV2
d_call: .
clone_size: few
j_call: TRBJ1-5

cdr3_aa: CASSLRQTGSSYNSPLHF
cdr3_nt: TGTGCCAGCAGCTTACGGCAGACAGGGAGCTCCTATAATTCACCCCTCCACTTT
v_call: TRBV7-3
d_call: TRBD1
clone_size: .
j_call: TRBJ1-6

cdr3_aa: CASSTGTVITGKQETQYF
cdr3_nt: TGTGCCAGCAGTACCGGGACGGTTATTACAGGCAAACAAGAGACCCAGTACTTC
v_call: TRBV6-1
d_call: .
clone_size: .
j_call: TRBJ2-5

cdr3_aa: CASSRDARDSPLHF
cdr3_nt: TGTGCCAGCAGTAGGGACGCTCGTGATTCACCCCTCCACTTT
v_call: TRBV6-5
d_call: .
clone_size: .
j_call: TRBJ1-6

cdr3_aa: CSAMDRELYEQYF
cdr3_nt: TGCAGTGCTATGGACAGGGAACTTTACGAGCAGTACTTC
v_call: TRBV20-1
d_call: TRBD1
clone_size: .
j_call: TRBJ2-7

cdr3_aa: CSVVLGGNTIYF
cdr3_nt: TGCAGCGTTGTTCTTGGGGGAAACACCATATATTTT
v_call: TRBV29-1
d_call: .
clone_size: many
j_call: TRBJ1-3

cdr3_aa: CSVEAALGDTQYF
cdr3_nt: TGCAGCGTTGAAGCAGCGTTGGGGGATACGCAGTATTTT
v_call: TRBV29-1
d_call: .
clone_size: many
j_call: TRBJ2-3

cdr3_aa: CASSPPDRDYGYTF
cdr3_nt: TGTGCCAGCTCACCTCCGGACAGGGATTATGGCTACACCTTC
v_call: TRBV18
d_call: TRBD1
clone_size: .
j_call: TRBJ1-2

cdr3_aa: CASSLEGQGVHSPLHF
cdr3_nt: TGCGCCAGCAGCTTGGAGGGACAGGGTGTCCATTCACCCCTCCACTTT
v_call: TRBV5-1
d_call: TRBD1
clone_size: many
j_call: TRBJ1-6

cdr3_aa: CASSREKLQYGYTF
cdr3_nt: TGTGCCAGCAGCCGAGAGAAATTACAGTATGGCTACACCTTC
v_call: TRBV4-2
d_call: .
clone_size: few
j_call: TRBJ1-2

cdr3_aa: CASRPGRPAKNIQYF
cdr3_nt: TGCGCCAGCAGACCGGGAAGGCCGGCCAAAAACATTCAGTACTTC
v_call: TRBV5-1
d_call: .
clone_size: .
j_call: TRBJ2-4

cdr3_aa: CASSRTGFGAIRMGEKLFF
cdr3_nt: TGTGCCAGCAGCAGGACAGGATTTGGAGCCATACGAATGGGGGAAAAACTGTTTTTT
v_call: TRBV7-2
d_call: TRBD1
clone_size: .
j_call: TRBJ1-4

cdr3_aa: CATSPAGVSYEQYF
cdr3_nt: TGTGCCACCAGTCCAGCGGGGGTCTCCTACGAGCAGTACTTC
v_call: TRBV24-1
d_call: TRBD2
clone_size: few
j_call: TRBJ2-7

cdr3_aa: CATQGHTEAFF
cdr3_nt: TGTGCCACACAGGGCCACACTGAAGCTTTCTTT
v_call: TRBV25-1
d_call: .
clone_size: few
j_call: TRBJ1-1

cdr3_aa: CASSPGGGNSYEQYF
cdr3_nt: TGTGCCAGCAGCCCTGGCGGCGGGAACTCCTACGAGCAGTACTTC
v_call: TRBV5-5
d_call: .
clone_size: few
j_call: TRBJ2-7

cdr3_aa: CASSLTGSSYEQYF
cdr3_nt: TGTGCCAGCAGTCTGACAGGTAGCTCCTACGAGCAGTACTTC
v_call: TRBV25-1
d_call: .
clone_size: many
j_call: TRBJ2-7

cdr3_aa: CSVESRRQGAYEQYF
cdr3_nt: TGCAGCGTTGAATCTAGGAGACAGGGTGCCTACGAGCAGTACTTC
v_call: TRBV29-1
d_call: TRBD1
clone_size: .
j_call: TRBJ2-7

cdr3_aa: CASSPNGPTGANVLTF
cdr3_nt: TGTGCCAGCTCACCAAATGGGCCCACTGGGGCCAACGTCCTGACTTTC
v_call: TRBV18
d_call: .
clone_size: few
j_call: TRBJ2-6

cdr3_aa: CASMGRASYEQYF
cdr3_nt: TGTGCCAGCATGGGCAGGGCCTCATACGAGCAGTACTTC
v_call: TRBV7-8
d_call: .
clone_size: few
j_call: TRBJ2-7

cdr3_aa: CAIRTVLGGYTF
cdr3_nt: TGTGCCATCAGGACAGTCCTGGGTGGCTACACCTTC
v_call: TRBV10-3
d_call: .
clone_size: few
j_call: TRBJ1-2

cdr3_aa: CASSASNYGYTF
cdr3_nt: TGTGCTAGTTCAGCCTCTAACTATGGCTACACCTTC
v_call: TRBV12-5
d_call: .
clone_size: many
j_call: TRBJ1-2

cdr3_aa: CASSVVAGGQADTQYF
cdr3_nt: TGTGCCAGCAGCGTCGTAGCGGGGGGGCAGGCAGATACGCAGTATTTT
v_call: TRBV7-2
d_call: TRBD2
clone_size: .
j_call: TRBJ2-3

cdr3_aa: CASSLRDGARFYGYTF
cdr3_nt: TGTGCCAGCAGCTTAAGGGACGGCGCAAGGTTTTATGGCTACACCTTC
v_call: TRBV13
d_call: .
clone_size: few
j_call: TRBJ1-2

cdr3_aa: CASSPGGQNQPQHF
cdr3_nt: TGTGCCAGCTCACCTGGGGGACAGAATCAGCCCCAGCATTTT
v_call: TRBV18
d_call: TRBD1
clone_size: few
j_call: TRBJ1-5

cdr3_aa: CASSTHRNMGTDTQYF
cdr3_nt: TGTGCCAGCAGCACCCACAGAAATATGGGCACAGATACGCAGTATTTT
v_call: TRBV9
d_call: .
clone_size: many
j_call: TRBJ2-3

cdr3_aa: CASSLAIDSPLHF
cdr3_nt: TGTGCCAGCAGCTTAGCGATCGATTCACCCCTCCACTTT
v_call: TRBV7-8
d_call: .
clone_size: many
j_call: TRBJ1-6

cdr3_aa: CASSFLTGGDAYGYTF
cdr3_nt: TGCGCCAGCAGCTTCCTCACAGGGGGCGATGCCTATGGCTACACCTTC
v_call: TRBV5-1
d_call: TRBD1
clone_size: few
j_call: TRBJ1-2

cdr3_aa: CASSQPIVGNRAQPQHF
cdr3_nt: TGTGCCAGCAGCCAGCCCATAGTCGGGAACAGGGCGCAGCCCCAGCATTTT
v_call: TRBV3-1
d_call: .
clone_size: .
j_call: TRBJ1-5

cdr3_aa: CASVNRENYGYTF
cdr3_nt: TGTGCCAGCGTTAACCGGGAGAACTATGGCTACACCTTC
v_call: TRBV6-1
d_call: .
clone_size: few
j_call: TRBJ1-2

cdr3_aa: CASSKEGRPYEQYF
cdr3_nt: TGTGCCAGCAGCAAAGAGGGACGCCCATACGAGCAGTACTTC
v_call: TRBV7-2
d_call: .
clone_size: many
j_call: TRBJ2-7